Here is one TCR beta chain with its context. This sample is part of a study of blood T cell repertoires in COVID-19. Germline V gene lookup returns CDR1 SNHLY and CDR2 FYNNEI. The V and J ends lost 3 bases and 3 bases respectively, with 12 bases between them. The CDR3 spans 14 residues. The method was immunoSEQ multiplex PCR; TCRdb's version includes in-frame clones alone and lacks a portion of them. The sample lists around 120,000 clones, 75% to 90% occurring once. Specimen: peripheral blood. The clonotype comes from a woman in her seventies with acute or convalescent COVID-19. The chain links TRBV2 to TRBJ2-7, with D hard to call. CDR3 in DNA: TGTGCCAGCAGTGAGGTCCCAGGAAACTACGAGCAGTACTTC. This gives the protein CASSEVPGNYEQYF. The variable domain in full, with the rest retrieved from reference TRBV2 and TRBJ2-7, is EPEVTQTPSHQVTQMGQEVILRCVPISNHLYFYWYRQILGQKVEFLVSFYNNEISEKSEIFDDQFSVERPDGSNFTLKIRSTKLEDSAMYFCASSEVPGNYEQYFGPGTRLTVT.